Listed below are T cell receptor beta chains from one sample, sequenced in a study of tumor-infiltrating lymphocytes in oesophageal squamous cell carcinoma. TCRdb itself ran the PCR reads through MiXCR, one entry per CDR3 protein. The sample includes about 16,000 distinct CDR3 sequences, less than 50% of them seen just once. Sequenced input: normal esophageal tissue next to the tumor. The receptor set was obtained from a female donor with esophageal squamous cell carcinoma. Each CDR3 is given with its conserved first and last residue. A D gene is named only where the DNA matches it firmly. The size of a clone is reported for some rows only, either as once, few or many, or as a class for expanded clones.

v_gene	j_gene	len	abundance	d_gene	CDR3nt	CDR3aa
TRBV7-3	TRBJ2-5	16	.	TRBD2	TGTGCCAGCAGCTCCCAACGGACTAGCTCCTACAATGAGCAGTACTTC	CASSSQRTSSYNEQYF
TRBV6-7	TRBJ1-5	14	.	.	TGTGCCAGCAGTTACGGGGGGGCCAGTCAGCCCCAGCATTTT	CASSYGGASQPQHF
TRBV18	TRBJ1-1	15	many	.	TGTGCCAGCTCACCTCTTTCCGAGCCGAACACTGAAGCTTTCTTT	CASSPLSEPNTEAFF
TRBV7-4	TRBJ2-5	13	.	.	TGTGCCAGCAGCCCGGGACAAAGAGAGACCCAGTACTTC	CASSPGQRETQYF
TRBV6-4	TRBJ1-2	14	.	.	TGTGCCAGCAGTGCTGCAGGTCGGGTCTGGGGCTACACCTTC	CASSAAGRVWGYTF
TRBV7-6	TRBJ2-5	14	.	TRBD2	TGTGCCAGCAGCCCCAGCGGGGGGGGAGAGACCCAGTACTTC	CASSPSGGGETQYF
TRBV28	TRBJ2-7	16	.	TRBD1	TGTGCCAGCAGTTCTCCGGGACAGTCCCGTCCCTACGAGCAGTACTTC	CASSSPGQSRPYEQYF
TRBV20-1	TRBJ2-7	14	few	TRBD2	TGCAGTGCTCCTGGGACTAGCGGAGCGTACGAGCAGTACTTC	CSAPGTSGAYEQYF
TRBV7-3	TRBJ2-6	18	few	.	TGTGCCAGCAGCTTAAGTGTCAGGGGGGGCTCTGGGGCCAACGTCCTGACTTTC	CASSLSVRGGSGANVLTF
TRBV6-4	TRBJ2-3	13	many	.	TGTGCCAGCAGTGCGGGATGGACAGATACGCAGTATTTT	CASSAGWTDTQYF
TRBV28	TRBJ1-1	10	medium-sized	.	TGTGCCAGCAAAAGGGGGGGAGCTTTCTTT	CASKRGGAFF
TRBV7-3	TRBJ2-2	15	.	.	TGTGCCAGCAGCTCTGGGTCAGGGGCGGGCGGGGAGCTGTTTTTT	CASSSGSGAGGELFF
TRBV7-9	TRBJ2-1	14	many	TRBD1	TGTGCCAGCAGCCTTCCCGGGACAGGGAATGAGCAGTTCTTC	CASSLPGTGNEQFF
TRBV4-2	TRBJ2-7	13	few	TRBD2	TGTGCCAGCAGTAGCGGGAGGGCCAATGAGCAGTACTTC	CASSSGRANEQYF
TRBV7-2	TRBJ2-5	15	few	TRBD2	TGTGCCAGCAGCTTAGTAGCGGGAGGGCAAGAGACCCAGTACTTC	CASSLVAGGQETQYF
TRBV19	TRBJ2-2	15	many	.	TGTGCCAGTAAGACCGGGACCCCCCGAACCGGGGAGCTGTTTTTT	CASKTGTPRTGELFF
TRBV28	TRBJ2-7	15	once	.	TGTGCCAGCAGTTCAATTCACAGGGTGGCCTACGAGCAGTACTTC	CASSSIHRVAYEQYF
TRBV2	TRBJ2-5	14	.	.	TGTGCCAGCAGTGTAAACAGGGTGGTAGAGACCCAGTACTTC	CASSVNRVVETQYF
TRBV4-1	TRBJ2-1	16	few	TRBD2	TGCGCCAGCAGCCAAGAGGCGGGAGGGCCTTATAATGAGCAGTTCTTC	CASSQEAGGPYNEQFF
TRBV6-2/TRBV6-3	TRBJ2-2	13	.	.	TGTGCCAGCAGTGAAAACATAGCCGGGGAGCTGTTTTTT	CASSENIAGELFF
TRBV5-1	TRBJ2-1	12	many	.	TGCGCCAGCAGCTGGGGGTCTACAGAGCAGTTCTTC	CASSWGSTEQFF
TRBV6-1	TRBJ2-4	20	.	TRBD1	TGTGCCAGCAGGACTAAACCGGGACAGGGATATGCTCAAGCCAAAAACATTCAGTACTTC	CASRTKPGQGYAQAKNIQYF
TRBV28	TRBJ2-1	15	medium-sized	.	TGTGCCAGCAGTTTGGGGGGACCCAAGTACAATGAGCAGTTCTTC	CASSLGGPKYNEQFF
TRBV6-2/TRBV6-3	TRBJ2-7	12	.	.	TGTGCCAGCAGACTAGACACTAATGAGCAGTACTTC	CASRLDTNEQYF
TRBV5-3	TRBJ2-7	16	.	TRBD2	TGTGCCAGCAGCCCGGCGGGGGGCGTAAATGGCTACGAGCAGTACTTC	CASSPAGGVNGYEQYF
TRBV10-3	TRBJ2-6	15	.	TRBD1	TGTGCCATCCTCGGGACAGGCACTGGGGCCAACGTCCTGACTTTC	CAILGTGTGANVLTF
TRBV30	TRBJ2-7	14	.	.	TGTGCCTGGAGGTCCAGGGGCGCGGTGGCCGAGCAGTACTTC	CAWRSRGAVAEQYF
TRBV24-1	TRBJ2-2	16	few	.	TGTGCCACCAGTGATTTGTCAGGGTTTTATCCCGGGGAGCTGTTTTTT	CATSDLSGFYPGELFF
TRBV19	TRBJ2-3	17	few	TRBD2	TGTGCCAGTAGTATAGATATACTAGCGGGGGGCACAGATACGCAGTATTTT	CASSIDILAGGTDTQYF
TRBV6-8	TRBJ2-2	15	.	TRBD2	TGTGCCAGCAGTCCTTGGACTAGCAAATCCGGGGAGCTGTTTTTT	CASSPWTSKSGELFF
TRBV10-3	TRBJ2-3	18	few	TRBD1	TGTGCCATCAGTGAGTCGAGGGGGCAGGGCTCGAACACCGGGGAGCTGTATTTT	CAISESRGQGSNTGELYF
TRBV7-8	TRBJ2-1	14	.	.	TGTGCCAGCAACCGACTGGACTCCCGAGATGAGCAGTTCTTC	CASNRLDSRDEQFF
TRBV2	TRBJ1-6	15	.	.	TGTGCCAGCAGAGCCCAGGCCAGGGTGGATTCACCCCTCCACTTT	CASRAQARVDSPLHF
TRBV12-5	TRBJ2-2	11	few	.	TGTGCTAGTGGTTTGTCTGGGGAGCTGTTTTTT	CASGLSGELFF
TRBV19	TRBJ2-2	14	.	.	TGTGCCAGTAGTATAAATTTTATCGCCGGGGAGCTGTTTTTT	CASSINFIAGELFF
TRBV18	TRBJ2-5	14	many	TRBD2	TGTGCCAGCTCACCAGTCAAAGGGTCTAGCGGGACGTACTTC	CASSPVKGSSGTYF
TRBV7-8	TRBJ2-6	13	.	.	TGTGCCAGCAGCAGCAGGACAGCCCCCCGGGAGTACTTC	CASSSRTAPREYF
TRBV7-4	TRBJ1-1	14	.	.	TGTGCCAGCAGCTTGGTGGGGGGGGCGGGTGAAGCTTTCTTT	CASSLVGGAGEAFF
TRBV7-5	TRBJ1-5	20	few	.	.	CISVPEAYPDDRGGNQPQHF
TRBV7-2	TRBJ2-3	16	.	TRBD1	TGTGCCAGCAGCTCCCAGGGGGTGAAAAGCACAGATACGCAGTATTTT	CASSSQGVKSTDTQYF
TRBV12-3/TRBV12-4	TRBJ2-7	13	many	.	TGTGCCAGCAGTCCCGGAGGGCACTACGAGCAGTACTTC	CASSPGGHYEQYF
TRBV7-3	TRBJ2-5	13	few	.	TGTGCCAGCAGCTTAACCCCCTCGGAGACCCAGTACTTC	CASSLTPSETQYF
TRBV7-2	TRBJ2-3	14	.	.	TGTGCCAGCAGCTTAGAAGTTGGCACAGATACGCAGTATTTT	CASSLEVGTDTQYF
TRBV7-2	TRBJ2-1	15	.	TRBD2	TGTGCCAGCAGCTCGACTAGCGCCTCCTACAATGAGCAGTTCTTC	CASSSTSASYNEQFF
TRBV27	TRBJ1-2	14	.	.	TGTGCCAGCAGTCCCTTGGGGGGGAATTATGGCTACACCTTC	CASSPLGGNYGYTF
TRBV6-9	TRBJ2-1	12	.	.	TGTGCCAGCAGTTCACCTCGAGGGAAGCGGTACTTC	CASSSPRGKRYF
TRBV7-4	TRBJ2-4	15	.	.	TGTGCCAGCAGCACGGGACTGAATCGTAATTCACCCCTCTACTTC	CASSTGLNRNSPLYF
TRBV6-1	TRBJ2-1	14	.	TRBD1	TGTGCCAGCACCCCAGGACAGGGGTTAAATGAGCAGTTCTTC	CASTPGQGLNEQFF
TRBV14	TRBJ2-7	17	many	.	TGTGCCAGCAGCATCAGCGTTTTACTTAGCTCCTACAATGAGCAGTACTTC	CASSISVLLSSYNEQYF
TRBV7-9	TRBJ1-3	17	once	TRBD1	TGTGCCAGCAGCTTAGGACAGGGATTTGGGACTGGAAACACCATATATTTT	CASSLGQGFGTGNTIYF